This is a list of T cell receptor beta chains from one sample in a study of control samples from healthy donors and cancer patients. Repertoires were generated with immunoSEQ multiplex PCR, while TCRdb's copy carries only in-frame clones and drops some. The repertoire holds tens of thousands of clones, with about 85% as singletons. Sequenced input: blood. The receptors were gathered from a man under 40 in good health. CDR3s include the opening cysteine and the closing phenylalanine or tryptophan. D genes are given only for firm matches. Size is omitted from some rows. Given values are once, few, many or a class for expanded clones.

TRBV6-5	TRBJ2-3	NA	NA	CASSYRVPTDTQYF	TGTGCCAGCAGTTACAGGGTACCCACAGATACGCAGTATTTT
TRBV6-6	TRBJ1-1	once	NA	CASRPNTQDTEAFF	TGTGCCAGCAGGCCCAATACACAGGACACTGAAGCTTTCTTC
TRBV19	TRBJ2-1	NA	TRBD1	CASSYRGSYNEQFF	TGTGCCAGTAGCTACAGGGGCTCCTACAATGAGCAGTTCTTC
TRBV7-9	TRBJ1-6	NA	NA	CASSPDSPNSPLHF	TGTGCCAGCAGCCCAGACAGCCCAAATTCACCCCTCCACTTT
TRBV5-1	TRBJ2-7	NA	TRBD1	CASSLGPQGAYEQYF	TGCGCCAGCAGCTTGGGCCCACAGGGGGCCTACGAGCAGTACTTC
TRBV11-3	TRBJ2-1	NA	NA	CASSHAAVAYNEQFF	TGTGCCAGCAGTCATGCGGCGGTGGCCTACAATGAGCAGTTCTTC
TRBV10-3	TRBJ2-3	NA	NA	CAISDEGGDTQYF	TGTGCCATCAGTGACGAGGGGGGAGATACGCAGTATTTT
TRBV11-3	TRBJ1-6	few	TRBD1	CASSPHTGGCTSPLHF	TGTGCCAGCAGCCCTCATACAGGGGGATGTACTTCACCCCTCCACTTT
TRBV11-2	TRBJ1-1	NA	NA	CASSPQGPGEAFF	TGTGCCAGCAGCCCTCAGGGGCCTGGTGAAGCTTTCTTT
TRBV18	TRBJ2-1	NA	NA	CASSLGGGEQFF	TGTGCCAGCTCTCTCGGGGGAGGTGAGCAGTTCTTC
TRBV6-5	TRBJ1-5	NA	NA	CASTLLGRGNQPQHF	TGTGCCAGCACCCTATTGGGCAGGGGCAATCAGCCCCAGCATTTT
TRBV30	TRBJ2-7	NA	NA	CAWNKGSYEQYF	TGTGCCTGGAATAAGGGCTCCTACGAGCAGTACTTC
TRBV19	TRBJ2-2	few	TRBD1	CASSIDRGTGELFF	TGTGCCAGTAGTATTGACAGGGGCACCGGGGAGCTGTTTTTT
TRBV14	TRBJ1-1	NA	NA	CASSQTGFTGWYTEAFF	TGTGCCAGCAGCCAAACGGGCTTTACAGGGTGGTACACTGAAGCTTTCTTT
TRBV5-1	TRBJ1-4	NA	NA	CASSLEGVNEKLFF	TGCGCCAGCAGCTTGGAAGGCGTTAATGAAAAACTGTTTTTT
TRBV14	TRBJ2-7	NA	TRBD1	CASSFRDRGIYEQYF	TGTGCCAGCAGCTTCCGGGACAGGGGAATCTACGAGCAGTACTTC
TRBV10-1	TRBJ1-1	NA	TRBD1	CASSESRGTDSLNTEAFF	TGCGCCAGCAGTGAGTCCCGGGGGACAGACTCACTTAACACTGAAGCTTTCTTT
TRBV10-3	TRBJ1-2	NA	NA	CAISELRDYGYTF	TGTGCCATCAGTGAGCTCAGGGACTATGGCTACACCTTC
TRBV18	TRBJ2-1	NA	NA	CASSTQGKEQFF	TGTGCCAGCTCTACACAGGGTAAAGAGCAGTTCTTC
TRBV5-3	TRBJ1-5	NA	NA	CARSSQGVSSQPQHF	TGTGCCAGAAGCTCGCAGGGCGTGAGTAGTCAGCCCCAGCATTTT
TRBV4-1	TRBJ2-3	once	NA	CASSQGRKTTDTQYF	TGCGCCAGCAGCCAAGGGCGGAAGACGACAGATACGCAGTATTTT
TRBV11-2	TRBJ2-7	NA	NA	CASSLDAAGAHYEQYF	TGTGCCAGCAGCTTAGATGCGGCAGGGGCTCACTACGAGCAGTACTTC
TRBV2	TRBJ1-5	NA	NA	CASSTRGGGNQPQHF	TGTGCCAGCAGCACCAGGGGCGGAGGGAATCAGCCCCAGCATTTT
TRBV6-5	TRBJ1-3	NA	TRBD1	CASTRTGVGNTIYF	TGTGCCAGCACACGGACAGGGGTCGGAAACACCATATATTTT
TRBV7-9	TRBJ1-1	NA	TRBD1	CASSLWTGSMNTEAFF	TGTGCCAGCAGCCTCTGGACAGGGAGCATGAACACTGAAGCTTTCTTT
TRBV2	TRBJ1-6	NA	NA	CASRSGEGSYNSPLHF	TGTGCCAGCAGGTCGGGGGAGGGTTCCTATAATTCACCCCTCCACTTT
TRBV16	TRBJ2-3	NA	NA	CASSQNVADTQYF	TGTGCCAGCAGCCAAAATGTCGCAGATACGCAGTATTTT
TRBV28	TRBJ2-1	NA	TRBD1	CASSVQGDRVF	TGTGCCAGCAGTGTGCAGGGGGATCGGGTCTTC
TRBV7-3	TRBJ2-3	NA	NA	CASSLEPLEGSRGTQYF	TGTGCCAGCAGCTTAGAACCCTTGGAGGGTTCGAGGGGTACGCAGTATTTT
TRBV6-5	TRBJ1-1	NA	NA	CASSRTAIGTEAFF	TGTGCCAGCAGTAGGACGGCCATCGGGACTGAAGCTTTCTTT
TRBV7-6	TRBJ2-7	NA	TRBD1	CASSLGPTRQGGSYEQYF	TGTGCCAGCAGCTTAGGCCCAACCAGACAGGGCGGCTCCTACGAGCAGTACTTC
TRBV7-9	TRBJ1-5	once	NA	CASSLGGVYSNQPQHF	TGTGCCAGCAGCTTAGGGGGGGTTTATAGCAATCAGCCCCAGCATTTT
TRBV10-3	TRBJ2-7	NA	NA	CAIGAGTYEQYF	TGTGCCATCGGTGCGGGGACATACGAGCAGTACTTC
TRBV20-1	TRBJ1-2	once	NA	CSANYDYGYTF	TGCAGTGCTAACTATGACTATGGCTACACCTTC
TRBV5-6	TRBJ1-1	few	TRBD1	CASSLRYRTGLSEAFF	TGTGCCAGCAGCTTACGTTACAGGACAGGGCTCTCTGAAGCTTTCTTT
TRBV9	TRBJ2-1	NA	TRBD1	CASSLGQAGNEQFF	TGTGCCAGCAGCTTAGGACAGGCAGGCAATGAGCAGTTCTTC
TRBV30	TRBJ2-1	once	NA	CAWANRDTAYNEQFF	TGTGCCTGGGCCAACCGGGACACCGCCTACAATGAGCAGTTCTTC
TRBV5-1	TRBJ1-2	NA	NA	CASSFGHRDGYTF	TGCGCCAGCAGCTTTGGACACCGGGATGGCTACACCTTC
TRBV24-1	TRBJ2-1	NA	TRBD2	CATSDLISGDEQFF	TGTGCCACCAGTGATTTAATTAGCGGGGATGAGCAGTTCTTC
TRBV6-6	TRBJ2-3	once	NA	CASSQGQSLSADTQYF	TGTGCCAGCAGTCAAGGACAGTCCCTGAGTGCAGATACGCAGTATTTT
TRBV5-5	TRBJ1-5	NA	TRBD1	CASSLRDRGPGQPQHF	TGTGCCAGCAGCCTCCGGGACAGGGGGCCCGGTCAGCCCCAGCATTTT
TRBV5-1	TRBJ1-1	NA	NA	CASSSFLDRGTTEAFF	TGCGCCAGCAGCTCGTTTCTAGACCGGGGGACCACTGAAGCTTTCTTT
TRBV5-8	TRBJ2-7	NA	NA	CATGTPTYEQYF	TGTGCCACCGGGACGCCAACCTACGAGCAGTACTTC
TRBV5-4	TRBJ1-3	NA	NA	CASSLAGVGNTIYF	TGTGCCAGCAGCTTGGCAGGGGTTGGAAACACCATATATTTT
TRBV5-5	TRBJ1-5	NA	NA	CASSLGPGSGNQPQHF	TGTGCCAGCAGCTTGGGCCCGGGCTCGGGCAATCAGCCCCAGCATTTT